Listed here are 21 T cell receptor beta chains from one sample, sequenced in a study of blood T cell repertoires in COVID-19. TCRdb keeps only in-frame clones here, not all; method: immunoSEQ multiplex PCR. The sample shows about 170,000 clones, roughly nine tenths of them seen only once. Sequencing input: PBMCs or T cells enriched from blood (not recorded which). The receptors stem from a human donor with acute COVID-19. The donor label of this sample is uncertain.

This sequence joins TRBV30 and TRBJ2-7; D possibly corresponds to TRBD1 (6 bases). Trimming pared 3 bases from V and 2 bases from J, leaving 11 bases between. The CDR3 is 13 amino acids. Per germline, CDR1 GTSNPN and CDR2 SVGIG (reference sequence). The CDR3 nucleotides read TGTGCCTGGAGCCCCGGGGACACCTACGAGCAGTACTTC. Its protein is CAWSPGDTYEQYF.

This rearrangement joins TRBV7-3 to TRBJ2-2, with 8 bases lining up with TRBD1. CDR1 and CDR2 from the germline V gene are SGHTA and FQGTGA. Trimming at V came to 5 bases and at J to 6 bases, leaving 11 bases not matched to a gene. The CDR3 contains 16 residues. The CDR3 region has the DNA TGTGCCAGCAGCCCCACCGGGACAGGCGTAGCCGGGGAGCTGTTTTTT. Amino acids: CASSPTGTGVAGELFF.

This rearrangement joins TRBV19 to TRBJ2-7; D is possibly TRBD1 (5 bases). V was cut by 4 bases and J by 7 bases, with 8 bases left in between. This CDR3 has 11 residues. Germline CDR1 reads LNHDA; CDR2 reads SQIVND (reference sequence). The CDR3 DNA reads TGTGCCAGTAGTACAGGGCGAGAGCAGTACTTC. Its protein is CASSTGREQYF. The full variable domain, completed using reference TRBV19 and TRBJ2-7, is DGGITQSPKYLFRKEGQNVTLSCEQNLNHDAMYWYRQDPGQGLRLIYYSQIVNDFQKGDIAEGYSVSREKKESFPLTVTSAQKNPTAFYLCASSTGREQYFGPGTRLTVT.

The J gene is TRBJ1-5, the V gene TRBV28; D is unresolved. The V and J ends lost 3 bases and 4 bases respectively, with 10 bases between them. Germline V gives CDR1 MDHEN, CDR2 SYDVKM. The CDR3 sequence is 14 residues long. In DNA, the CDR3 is TGTGCCAGCAGTTTCTCGGGAAATAATCAGCCCCAGCATTTT. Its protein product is CASSFSGNNQPQHF.

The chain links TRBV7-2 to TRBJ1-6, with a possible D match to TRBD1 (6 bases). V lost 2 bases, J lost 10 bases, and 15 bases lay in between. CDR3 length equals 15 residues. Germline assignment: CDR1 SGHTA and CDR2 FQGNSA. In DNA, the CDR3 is TGTGCCAGCAGCTTACGACAGGAGCGTAGGTCACCCCTCCACTTT. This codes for CASSLRQERRSPLHF. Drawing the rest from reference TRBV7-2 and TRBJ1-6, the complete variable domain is GAGVSQSPSNKVTEKGKDVELRCDPISGHTALYWYRQSLGQGLEFLIYFQGNSAPDKSGLPSDRFSAERTGGSVSTLTIQRTQQEDSAVYLCASSLRQERRSPLHFGNGTRLTVT.

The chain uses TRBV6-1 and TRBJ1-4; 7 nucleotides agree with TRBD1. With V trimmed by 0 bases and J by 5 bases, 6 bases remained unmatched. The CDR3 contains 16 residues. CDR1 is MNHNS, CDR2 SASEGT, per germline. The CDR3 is CASSEAQDRLNEKLFF. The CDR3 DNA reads TGTGCCAGCAGTGAAGCCCAGGACAGGTTGAATGAAAAACTGTTTTTT.

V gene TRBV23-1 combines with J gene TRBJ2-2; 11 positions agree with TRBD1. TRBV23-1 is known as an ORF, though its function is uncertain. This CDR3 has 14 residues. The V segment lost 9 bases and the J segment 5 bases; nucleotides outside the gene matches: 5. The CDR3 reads CARTDRGRTGELFF. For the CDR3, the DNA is TGCGCCAGAACGGACAGGGGGCGGACCGGGGAGCTGTTTTTT.

CDR3 in amino acids: CASSFTGGTEAFF. As DNA, the CDR3 is TGTGCCAGCAGTTTCACAGGGGGCACTGAAGCTTTCTTT. This chain uses TRBV6-5 with TRBJ1-1, with 8 positions matching TRBD1. Per germline, CDR1 MNHEY and CDR2 SVGAGI. The CDR3 has 13 amino acids. Unmatched junction bases numbered 2, after V lost 4 bases and J lost 4 bases.

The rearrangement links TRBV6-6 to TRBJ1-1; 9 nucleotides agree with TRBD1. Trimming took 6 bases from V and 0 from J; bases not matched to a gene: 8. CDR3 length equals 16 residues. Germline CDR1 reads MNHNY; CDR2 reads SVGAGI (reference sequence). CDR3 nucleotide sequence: TGTGCCAGCAGCCTAGGGACAGGGCGTATGAACACTGAAGCTTTCTTT. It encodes CASSLGTGRMNTEAFF.

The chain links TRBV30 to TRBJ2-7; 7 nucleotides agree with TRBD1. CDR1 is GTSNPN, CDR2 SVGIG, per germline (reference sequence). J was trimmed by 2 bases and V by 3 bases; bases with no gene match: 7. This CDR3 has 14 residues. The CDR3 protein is CAWRGGSRPYEQYF. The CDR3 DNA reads TGTGCCTGGAGAGGGGGCAGCCGCCCCTACGAGCAGTACTTC. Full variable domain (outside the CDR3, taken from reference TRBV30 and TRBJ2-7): SQTIHQWPATLVQPVGSPLSLECTVEGTSNPNLYWYRQAAGRGLQLLFYSVGIGQISSEVPQNLSASRPQDRQFILSSKKLLLSDSGFYLCAWRGGSRPYEQYFGPGTRLTVT.

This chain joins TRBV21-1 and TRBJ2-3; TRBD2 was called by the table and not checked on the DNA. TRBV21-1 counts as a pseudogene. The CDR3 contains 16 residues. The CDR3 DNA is TGTGCCAGCAGCAAAGCACCGGGGGGGCCCACAGATACGCAGTATTTT. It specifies CASSKAPGGPTDTQYF.

The CDR3 reads CASSEQGNEQYF. For the CDR3, the DNA is TGTGCCAGCTCTGAACAGGGGAACGAGCAGTACTTC. The V and J genes are TRBV18 and TRBJ2-7; 7 nucleotides line up with TRBD1. Germline assignment: CDR1 KGHSH and CDR2 LQKENI. This CDR3 is built from 12 residues. The junction had 4 bases not matched to a gene; V was cut back by 6 bases and J by 5 bases.

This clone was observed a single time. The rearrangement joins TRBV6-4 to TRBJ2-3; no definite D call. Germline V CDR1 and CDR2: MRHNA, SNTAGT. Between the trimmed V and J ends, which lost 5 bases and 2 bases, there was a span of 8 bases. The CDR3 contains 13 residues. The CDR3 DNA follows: TGTGCCAGCAGTCCGAGTCCCACAGATACGCAGTATTTT. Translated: CASSPSPTDTQYF.

The CDR3 coding sequence is TGTGCCAGCACCCCCGGGACAGGGGGCTACGAGCAGTACTTC. This sequence encodes CASTPGTGGYEQYF. This chain joins TRBV5-6 and TRBJ2-7; TRBD1 matches at 11 bases. V dropped 6 bases and J dropped 3; count of bases not matched to a gene: 5. Germline V gene lookup returns CDR1 SGHDT and CDR2 YYEEEE. CDR3 size: 14 residues.

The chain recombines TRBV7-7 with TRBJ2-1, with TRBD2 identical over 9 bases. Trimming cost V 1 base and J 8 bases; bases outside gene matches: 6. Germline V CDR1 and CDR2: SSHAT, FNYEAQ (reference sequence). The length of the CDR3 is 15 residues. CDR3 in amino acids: CASSLGAGGADEQFF. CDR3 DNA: TGTGCCAGCAGCTTAGGAGCGGGGGGTGCCGATGAGCAGTTCTTC.

The CDR3 region has the DNA TGTGCCAGCAGTGACTCATCTGCGGGGGGGCCCGGGGAGCTGTTTTTT. It translates to CASSDSSAGGPGELFF. J is TRBJ2-2 and V is TRBV6-4; 9 bases fit TRBD2. The trim removed 0 bases at V and 6 bases at J, leaving 5 bases unmatched. The CDR3 extends over 16 amino acids. Germline values: CDR1 MRHNA, CDR2 SNTAGT.

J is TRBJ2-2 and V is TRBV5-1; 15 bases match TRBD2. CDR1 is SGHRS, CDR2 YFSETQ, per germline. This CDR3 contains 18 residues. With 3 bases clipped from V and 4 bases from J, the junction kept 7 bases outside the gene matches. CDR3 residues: CASSSGLAGGRGTGELFF. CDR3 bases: TGCGCCAGCAGCTCGGGACTAGCGGGGGGCCGTGGCACCGGGGAGCTGTTTTTT.

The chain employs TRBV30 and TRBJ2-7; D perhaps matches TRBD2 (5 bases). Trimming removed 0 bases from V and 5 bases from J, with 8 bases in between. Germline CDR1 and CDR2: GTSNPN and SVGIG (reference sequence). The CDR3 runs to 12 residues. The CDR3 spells CAWSVSGDEQYF. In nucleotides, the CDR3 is TGTGCCTGGAGTGTATCCGGGGACGAGCAGTACTTC.

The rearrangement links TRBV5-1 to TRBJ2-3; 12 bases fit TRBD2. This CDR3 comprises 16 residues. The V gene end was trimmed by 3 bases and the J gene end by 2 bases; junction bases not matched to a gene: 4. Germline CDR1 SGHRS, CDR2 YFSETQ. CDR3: CASSSRTSGVTDTQYF. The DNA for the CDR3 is TGCGCCAGCAGCTCCAGGACTAGCGGGGTCACAGATACGCAGTATTTT. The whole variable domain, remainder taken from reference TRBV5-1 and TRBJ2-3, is KAGVTQTPRYLIKTRGQQVTLSCSPISGHRSVSWYQQTPGQGLQFLFEYFSETQRNKGNFPGRFSGRQFSNSRSEMNVSTLELGDSALYLCASSSRTSGVTDTQYFGPGTRLTVL.

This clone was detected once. The CDR3 DNA follows: TGTGCCAGCAAGCTGTCAGCGGGGGGGCCAGATGAGCAGTTCTTC. It specifies CASKLSAGGPDEQFF. The V gene is TRBV2, the J gene TRBJ2-1, with 10 bases fitting TRBD2. Germline CDR1 is SNHLY and CDR2 is FYNNEI. The CDR3 runs 15 residues. The V and J ends lost 7 bases and 8 bases, in that order; junction bases with no gene match: 11.

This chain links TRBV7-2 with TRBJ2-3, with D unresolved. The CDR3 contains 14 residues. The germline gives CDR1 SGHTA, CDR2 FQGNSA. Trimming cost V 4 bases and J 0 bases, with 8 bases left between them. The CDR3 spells CASSSKTSTDTQYF. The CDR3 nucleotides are TGTGCCAGCAGCTCGAAGACTAGCACAGATACGCAGTATTTT. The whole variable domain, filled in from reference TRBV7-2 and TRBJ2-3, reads GAGVSQSPSNKVTEKGKDVELRCDPISGHTALYWYRQSLGQGLEFLIYFQGNSAPDKSGLPSDRFSAERTGGSVSTLTIQRTQQEDSAVYLCASSSKTSTDTQYFGPGTRLTVL.